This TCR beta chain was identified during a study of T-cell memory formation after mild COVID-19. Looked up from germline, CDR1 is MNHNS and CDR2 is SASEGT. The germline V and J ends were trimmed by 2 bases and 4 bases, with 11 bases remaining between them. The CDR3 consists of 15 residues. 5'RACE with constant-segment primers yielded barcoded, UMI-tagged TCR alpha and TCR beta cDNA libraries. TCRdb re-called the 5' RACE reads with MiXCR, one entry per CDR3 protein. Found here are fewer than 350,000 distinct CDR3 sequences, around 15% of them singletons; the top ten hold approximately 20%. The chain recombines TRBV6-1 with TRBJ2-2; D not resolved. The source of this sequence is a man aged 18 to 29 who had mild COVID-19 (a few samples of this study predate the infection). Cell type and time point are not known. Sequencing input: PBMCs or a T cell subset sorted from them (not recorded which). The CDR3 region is CASSESVAVTGELFF. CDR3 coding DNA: TGTGCCAGCAGTGAATCGGTGGCGGTCACCGGGGAGCTGTTTTTT.